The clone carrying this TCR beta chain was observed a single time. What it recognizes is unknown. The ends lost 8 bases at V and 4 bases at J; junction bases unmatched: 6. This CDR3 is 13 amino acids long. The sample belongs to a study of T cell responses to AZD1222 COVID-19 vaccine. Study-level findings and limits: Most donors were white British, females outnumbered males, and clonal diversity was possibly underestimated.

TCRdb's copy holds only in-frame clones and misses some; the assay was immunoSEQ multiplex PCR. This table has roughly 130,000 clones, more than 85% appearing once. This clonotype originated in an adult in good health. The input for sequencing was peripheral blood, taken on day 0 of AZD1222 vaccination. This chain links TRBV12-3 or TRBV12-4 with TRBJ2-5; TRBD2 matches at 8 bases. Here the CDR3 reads CASGTRAGETQYF. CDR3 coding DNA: TGTGCCAGCGGGACTAGGGCCGGAGAGACCCAGTACTTC.